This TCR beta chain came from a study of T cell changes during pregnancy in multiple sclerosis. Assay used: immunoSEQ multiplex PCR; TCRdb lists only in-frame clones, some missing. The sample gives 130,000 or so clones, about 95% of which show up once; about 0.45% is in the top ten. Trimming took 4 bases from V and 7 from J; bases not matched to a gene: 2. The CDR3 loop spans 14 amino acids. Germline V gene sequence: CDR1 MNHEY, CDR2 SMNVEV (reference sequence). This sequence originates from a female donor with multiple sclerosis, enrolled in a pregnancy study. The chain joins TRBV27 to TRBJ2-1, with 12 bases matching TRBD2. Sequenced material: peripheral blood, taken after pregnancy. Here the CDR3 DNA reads TGTGCCAGCAGTTCTAGCGGGAGGGGAAATGAGCAGTTCTTC. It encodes CASSSSGRGNEQFF.